The 32 T cell receptor beta chains below were found in one sample sequenced in a study of T cells in Graves' hyperthyroidism and ophthalmopathy (dated by TCRdb to between 2018 and 2020). The protocol used for the library was multiplex PCR. The reads were generated on an Illumina HiSeq 2000. Amplification of TCR beta CDR3 regions was carried out from RNA transcripts. The TCR CDR3 was subjected to a first round of RT-PCR using the HTBI primer set and the Qiagen OneStep RT-PCR kit. TCRdb reprocessed the public reads (quality trimming at Q25 with fastp, clone calling with MiXCR) and kept in-frame beta chains. Identical CDR3 protein sequences are pooled into one entry, listed with their most common genes and DNA. Counted in this sample were hundreds of thousands of distinct CDR3 sequences; roughly 40% of them appeared once. The top ten clones comprise 7.5% to 9.5% of the sample. Material: blood. The receptors were sampled from a man younger than 35 with Graves' hyperthyroidism.

A remark on this clonotype: One base away lies a much larger clone, so this may be a sequencing read error. The chain couples TRBV7-2 to TRBJ1-2; 7 bases agree with TRBD1. After removal of 5 bases from V and 5 bases from J, the junction contained 14 bases not matched to a gene. This CDR3 contains 16 residues. CDR1 and CDR2 from the germline V gene are SGHTA and FQGNSA. The CDR3 DNA reads TGTGCCAGCAGCCACGGACAGGACCCGCTCCCTTATGGCTACACCTTC. It is translated as CASSHGQDPLPYGYTF. The full variable domain, with the rest looked up from reference TRBV7-2 and TRBJ1-2, is GAGVSQSPSNKVTEKGKDVELRCDPISGHTALYWYRQSLGQGLEFLIYFQGNSAPDKSGLPSDRFSAERTGGSVSTLTIQRTQQEDSAVYLCASSHGQDPLPYGYTFGSGTRLTVV.

The CDR3 reads CASKTLSPPGNTEAFF. As DNA, the CDR3 is TGTGCCAGCAAAACCCTCTCCCCACCCGGGAACACTGAAGCTTTCTTT. The J gene is TRBJ1-1, the V gene TRBV27; D is ambiguous. The V and J ends lost 7 bases and 1 base respectively, with 19 bases between them. Germline V CDR1 and CDR2: MNHEY, SMNVEV (reference sequence). The CDR3 spans 16 residues.

CDR3 sequence reads: CASTSRWGETQYF. The CDR3 region has the DNA TGTGCCAGCACCTCTAGGTGGGGGGAGACCCAGTACTTC. The rearrangement uses TRBV6-5 and TRBJ2-5; either TRBD1 or TRBD2 may fit D (5 bases each). This CDR3 spans 13 amino acids. V was cut by 7 bases and J by 5 bases, with 14 bases left in between. Germline CDR1 is MNHEY and CDR2 is SVGAGI.

The rearrangement uses TRBV7-6 and TRBJ2-2; weak D call: TRBD2 (5 bases). Trimming took 5 bases from V and 0 from J, leaving 10 bases between them. From germline, CDR1 is SGHVS and CDR2 FNYEAQ. The CDR3 loop spans 15 amino acids. The CDR3 loop is CASSHTGSNTGELFF. The CDR3 bases are TGTGCCAGCAGCCACACGGGGTCGAACACCGGGGAGCTGTTTTTT.

This clonotype was seen ten or more times. The chain employs TRBV7-2 and TRBJ2-5, with 7 bases fitting TRBD2. Losses at the gene ends were 1 base for V and 1 base for J; bases not matched to a gene: 3. Germline CDR1 reads SGHTA; CDR2 reads FQGNSA. This CDR3 contains 15 residues. The CDR3 loop is CASSLVGRAQETQYF. The CDR3, as DNA: TGTGCCAGCAGCTTAGTGGGGAGGGCCCAAGAGACCCAGTACTTC.

This clonotype has just one count. CDR3 nucleotides: TGTGCCAGCAGCCAAGAACCGGACTACAGCTCCTACGAGCAGTACTTC. As protein: CASSQEPDYSSYEQYF. This chain connects TRBV7-6 to TRBJ2-7; D perhaps matches TRBD2 (6 bases). This CDR3 region has 16 residues. Trimming shortened V by 5 bases and J by 0 bases, and 17 bases separated the two germline ends. Germline lookup yields CDR1 SGHVS and CDR2 FNYEAQ.

This chain joins TRBV6-5 and TRBJ2-5, with 10 nucleotides matching TRBD1. Losses at the gene ends were 1 base for V and 4 bases for J; bases not matched to a gene: 0. This CDR3 is 14 amino acids long. Germline assignment: CDR1 MNHEY and CDR2 SVGAGI. The CDR3 reads CASSYWDRGETQYF. CDR3 in DNA: TGTGCCAGCAGTTACTGGGACAGGGGAGAGACCCAGTACTTC.

The V and J genes are TRBV6-5 and TRBJ1-5; D is undetermined. Looked up from germline, CDR1 is MNHEY and CDR2 is SVGAGI. The V end lost 6 bases, the J end lost 4 bases, and 10 bases lay between the germline ends. The length of the CDR3 is 13 residues. The CDR3 bases are TGTGCCAGCAGATGTGGAGGGAATCAGCCCCAGCATTTT. Amino acid sequence: CASRCGGNQPQHF.

The gene calls are TRBV19 and TRBJ1-5; TRBD1 is a possible D gene (5 bases). The germline CDR1 and CDR2 sequences are LNHDA and SQIVND (reference sequence). The CDR3 is made up of 17 amino acids. Trimming took off 0 bases at V and 4 bases at J, with 16 bases between the two ends. The CDR3 region has the DNA TGTGCCAGTAGTATAGATACCCTTAGAGGGGAAAATCAGCCCCAGCATTTT. This translates into CASSIDTLRGENQPQHF.

This clonotype has only a few counts. The J gene is TRBJ2-7, the V gene TRBV2; D gene ambiguous. Trimming pared 0 bases from V and 1 base from J, leaving 10 bases between. The CDR3 has 15 residues. The germline CDR1 and CDR2 sequences are SNHLY and FYNNEI. The CDR3 coding sequence is TGTGCCAGCAGTGAAGCGGATCCCGTTTCCTACGAGCAGTACTTC. Protein product: CASSEADPVSYEQYF.

This clonotype has ten or more counts. The chain employs TRBV7-9 and TRBJ1-1; D uncertain. Germline V gene data show CDR1 as SEHNR and CDR2 as FQNEAQ (reference sequence). Trimming cost V 5 bases and J 1 base, with 11 bases left between them. The CDR3 is made up of 14 amino acids. CDR3 sequence (DNA): TGTGCCAGCAGCACCCGGACTGCGAACACTGAAGCTTTCTTT. It translates to CASSTRTANTEAFF.

On this clonotype: Sequence at one end of the junction differs from germline and may be a read error. The chain uses TRBV19 and TRBJ2-6; maybe TRBD1 (6 bases). Looked up from germline, CDR1 is LNHDA and CDR2 is SQIVND (reference sequence). The CDR3 sequence is 13 residues long. CDR3 sequence (DNA): TGTGCCAGTAGGGGGGCAGGGGCCAACGTCCTGGCTTTC. It encodes CASRGAGANVLAF.

This chain uses TRBV24-1 with TRBJ1-4; TRBD1 matches at 9 bases. The CDR3 has 15 residues. From germline, CDR1 is KGHDR and CDR2 SFDVKD. Trimming took 2 bases from V and 14 from J; bases not matched to a gene: 11. CDR3 region: CATSDSRGQGVRLFF. CDR3 DNA: TGTGCCACCAGTGATTCGAGGGGACAGGGAGTAAGGCTGTTTTTT.

This rearrangement joins TRBV4-3 to TRBJ2-7; TRBD2 might be the D (7 bases). V shed 4 bases and J shed 5 bases, with 18 bases lying between them. CDR1 and CDR2 from the germline V gene are LGHNA and YSLEER. The CDR3 covers 15 residues. CDR3 region: CASSLSRGALHEQYF. The CDR3 region has the DNA TGCGCCAGCAGCCTCAGCCGGGGGGCTCTCCACGAGCAGTACTTC.

This clonotype was detected many times. The genes are TRBV6-5 and TRBJ1-3; 7 nucleotides line up with TRBD1. This CDR3 has 15 amino acids. Germline values: CDR1 MNHEY, CDR2 SVGAGI. V was pared by 7 bases and J by 0 bases, with 6 bases of the junction left unmatched. CDR3 residues: CASIEQGISGNTIYF. In nucleotides, the CDR3 is TGTGCCAGCATAGAACAGGGGATCTCTGGAAACACCATATATTTT.

In this sample, this clonotype turned up many times. The rearrangement uses TRBV7-9 and TRBJ2-7; D could derive from TRBD1 or TRBD2 (5 bases each). The CDR3 has 13 amino acids. V shed 7 bases and J shed 6 bases, with 16 bases lying between them. Germline V lookup: CDR1 SEHNR, CDR2 FQNEAQ (reference sequence). CDR3 loop: CASTPAAGGEQYF. As DNA, the CDR3 is TGTGCCAGCACCCCGGCGGCTGGGGGCGAGCAGTACTTC.

V is TRBV6-1 and J is TRBJ1-3; D unresolved. CDR3 size: 14 residues. The V and J ends lost 5 bases and 2 bases respectively, with 10 bases between them. Germline V gene sequence: CDR1 MNHNS, CDR2 SASEGT. The CDR3 here is CASSYVGTGNTIYF. The CDR3 nucleotides read TGTGCCAGCAGTTATGTAGGGACTGGAAACACCATATATTTT.

This clonotype was picked up one time. The chain employs TRBV19 and TRBJ1-5, with 9 bases aligning to TRBD1. The CDR3 is made up of 17 amino acids. CDR1 is LNHDA, CDR2 SQIVND, per germline (reference sequence). V trimming: 11 bases; J trimming: 4 bases; junction bases outside the gene matches: 18. The CDR3 spells CASYFGTGRGPNQPQHF. The CDR3 DNA reads as TGTGCCTCCTACTTTGGGACAGGGAGGGGGCCAAATCAGCCCCAGCATTTT.

The V and J genes are TRBV7-9 and TRBJ2-7, with 7 bases aligning to TRBD2. CDR3 length: 15 amino acids. With V trimmed by 5 bases and J by 5 bases, 12 bases remained unmatched. The germline CDR1 and CDR2 sequences are SEHNR and FQNEAQ (reference sequence). The CDR3 reads CASSPSGPPAHEQYF. As DNA, the CDR3 is TGTGCCAGCAGCCCTAGCGGTCCACCCGCCCACGAGCAGTACTTC.

A word on this clonotype: One end of the junction fails to match germline, which may point to a read error. This sequence joins TRBV5-1 and TRBJ1-1; D is unclear. This CDR3 contains 12 residues. In germline, CDR1 is SGHRS, CDR2 YFSETQ. The DNA for the CDR3 is TGCGTCAGCACTCCAGATGGGTTGGAAGCTTTCTTT. It codes for CVSTPDGLEAFF.

This chain uses TRBV12-3 or TRBV12-4 with TRBJ1-5, with TRBD1 identical over 9 bases. This CDR3 has 14 amino acids. Losses at the gene ends were 6 bases for V and 5 bases for J; bases not matched to a gene: 5. The CDR3 nucleotides read TGTGCCAGCAGCCAGGGACAGGGACATCAGCCCCAGCATTTT. This translates into CASSQGQGHQPQHF.

With respect to this clonotype: A single base separates this from a much larger clone, so it may be a read error. The rearrangement uses TRBV29-1 and TRBJ1-1, with a possible D match to TRBD1 (5 bases). The CDR3 length is 13 residues. CDR1 and CDR2 from the germline V gene are SQVTM and ANQGSEA. The V gene lost 7 bases and the J gene lost 5 bases, with 17 bases spanning the gap. The CDR3 here is CSAKGPLRTEAFF. CDR3 sequence (DNA): TGCAGCGCCAAGGGGCCTCTAAGGACTGAAGCTTTCTTT.

V gene TRBV6-4 combines with J gene TRBJ1-6, with D perhaps TRBD1 (5 bases). CDR3 size: 17 residues. Germline CDR1 reads MRHNA; CDR2 reads SNTAGT. The germline V and J ends were trimmed by 4 bases and 0 bases, with 13 bases remaining between them. This chain's CDR3 is CASSARGESSYNSPLHF. The CDR3 DNA follows: TGTGCCAGCAGTGCTCGGGGGGAGAGCTCCTATAATTCACCCCTCCACTTT.

This clonotype was observed at least ten times. The rearrangement links TRBV29-1 to TRBJ1-5; weak D call: TRBD1 (5 bases). V was trimmed by 4 bases and J by 2 bases, leaving 9 bases between them. From germline, CDR1 is SQVTM and CDR2 ANQGSEA. The CDR3 covers 13 residues. CDR3 nucleotide sequence: TGCAGCGTTGGTTGGGGGGGCAATCAGCCCCAGCATTTT. It encodes CSVGWGGNQPQHF.

This chain links TRBV9 with TRBJ1-1; D is unclear. V was trimmed by 7 bases and J by 7 bases, leaving 14 bases between them. The CDR3 is made up of 12 amino acids. Germline CDR1 SGDLS, CDR2 YYNGEE. The CDR3 DNA sequence: TGTGCCAGCTCACCTCTAGCGGGTGAAGCTTTCTTT. Translation: CASSPLAGEAFF.

In nucleotides, the CDR3 is TGTGCCAGCAGCTCTTACGGGACTGGCGGGAACGAGCAGTACTTC. Protein product: CASSSYGTGGNEQYF. The chain combines TRBV7-2 with TRBJ2-7; TRBD2 might be the D (6 bases). This CDR3 spans 15 amino acids. From germline, CDR1 is SGHTA and CDR2 FQGNSA. Between the trimmed V and J ends, which lost 4 bases and 5 bases, there was a span of 18 bases.

This clonotype showed up many times. One junction end does not reproduce the germline sequence, and a read error may be involved. The V gene is TRBV29-1, the J gene TRBJ1-1; D ambiguous. The CDR3 loop spans 11 amino acids. The germline V gene encodes CDR1 SQVTM and CDR2 ANQGSEA. CDR3 DNA: TGCAGCGGTGAACAGAACACTGAAGCTTTCTTT. It encodes CSGEQNTEAFF.

In its sample, this clonotype was seen a few times. V is TRBV14 and J is TRBJ2-5; D unclear. The V end lost 4 bases, the J end lost 11 bases, and 17 bases lay between the germline ends. Germline V gives CDR1 SGHDN, CDR2 FVKESK. The CDR3 spans 13 residues. Written as DNA, the CDR3 is TGTGCCAGCAGCCGAGACCGTGGGTCGAGGCAGTACTTC. It specifies CASSRDRGSRQYF.

This clonotype was counted between two and nine times. V gene TRBV6-5 combines with J gene TRBJ1-4, with D unresolved. There are 13 residues in the CDR3. Germline CDR1 is MNHEY and CDR2 is SVGAGI. Between the trimmed V and J ends, which lost 7 bases and 3 bases, there was a span of 9 bases. The CDR3 DNA reads as TGTGCCAGCAAGCGGCAGGCTAATGAAAAACTGTTTTTT. Translation gives CASKRQANEKLFF.

Remarks on this clonotype: Relative to the germline gene, one junction end is altered; a read error may explain this. The chain recombines TRBV10-3 with TRBJ1-5; D gene uncertain. This CDR3 has 15 residues. In germline, CDR1 is ENHRY, CDR2 SYGVKD. The CDR3 sequence is CASSLVQYSNQPQHF. CDR3 DNA sequence: TGTGCCAGCAGTTTGGTACAGTATAGCAATCAGCCCCAGCATTTT.

A remark on this clonotype: A much larger clone is a single base away; this may be a read error. The chain is built from TRBV7-2 and TRBJ2-7; D call uncertain. Germline V lookup: CDR1 SGHTA, CDR2 FQGNSA. V lost 2 bases to trimming and J lost 2 bases, with 10 bases between them. There are 14 residues in the CDR3. The CDR3 coding sequence is TGTGCCAGCAGCTTAAGGGAACTAACCTACGAGCAGTACTTC. Encoded protein: CASSLRELTYEQYF.

This clonotype showed up just a few times. This chain links TRBV3-1 with TRBJ2-5, with D possibly matching TRBD2 (6 bases). Germline assignment: CDR1 LGHDT and CDR2 YNNKEL (reference sequence). The length of the CDR3 is 15 residues. V shed 4 bases and J shed 3 bases, with 15 bases lying between them. CDR3 sequence reads: CASSPWGGVEETQYF. The DNA of the CDR3 is TGTGCCAGCAGCCCCTGGGGAGGAGTAGAAGAGACCCAGTACTTC.